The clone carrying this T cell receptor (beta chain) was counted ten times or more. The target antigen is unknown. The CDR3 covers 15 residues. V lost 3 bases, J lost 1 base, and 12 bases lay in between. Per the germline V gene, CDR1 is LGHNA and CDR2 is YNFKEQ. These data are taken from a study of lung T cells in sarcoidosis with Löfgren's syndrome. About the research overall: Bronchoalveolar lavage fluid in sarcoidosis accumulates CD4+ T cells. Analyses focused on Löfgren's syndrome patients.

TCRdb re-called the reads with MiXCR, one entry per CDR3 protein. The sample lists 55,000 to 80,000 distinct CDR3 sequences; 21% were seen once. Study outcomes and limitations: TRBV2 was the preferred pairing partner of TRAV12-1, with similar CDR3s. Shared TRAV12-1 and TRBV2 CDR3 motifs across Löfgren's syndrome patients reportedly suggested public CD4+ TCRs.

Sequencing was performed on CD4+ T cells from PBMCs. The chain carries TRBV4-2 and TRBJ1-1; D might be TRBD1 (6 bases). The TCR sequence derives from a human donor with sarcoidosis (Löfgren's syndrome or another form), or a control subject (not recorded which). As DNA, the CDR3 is TGTGCCAGCAGCCACACTACAGGGAAGAACACTGAAGCTTTCTTT. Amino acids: CASSHTTGKNTEAFF.